What follows are 26 T cell receptor beta chains derived from one specimen sequenced in a study of shared T cell receptors in the human thymus. Libraries were prepared by immunoSEQ multiplex PCR; TCRdb keeps only in-frame clonotypes and omits some of them. The data show some 760,000 clones, 80% to 90% seen once. This same sample was also part of a study on human thymus T cells.

The sample was thymocytes. The receptors shown here come from a girl under three years old with a congenital heart defect.

The chain has TRBV13 and TRBJ2-3; 12 positions agree with TRBD2. Losses at the gene ends were 1 base for V and 4 bases for J; bases not matched to a gene: 3. The germline V gene encodes CDR1 PRHDT and CDR2 FYEKMQ (reference sequence). The CDR3 contains 16 residues. CDR3 sequence: CASSLVLAGGPDTQYF. The CDR3 nucleotides read TGTGCCAGCAGCTTAGTACTAGCGGGGGGCCCAGATACGCAGTATTTT.

The rearrangement links TRBV18 to TRBJ1-2; no firm D call. The germline V gene encodes CDR1 KGHSH and CDR2 LQKENI. This CDR3 comprises 15 residues. The V end was cut by 2 bases, the J end by 4 bases, with 14 bases between. CDR3 DNA: TGTGCCAGCTCACCATCCCCCGGAGTCCTCTATGGCTACACCTTC. Its protein is CASSPSPGVLYGYTF.

The chain joins TRBV4-3 to TRBJ2-5, with 16 bases matching TRBD2. V gave up 4 bases and J gave up 4 bases; unmatched junction bases: 9. The CDR3 contains 18 residues. Germline CDR1 and CDR2: LGHNA and YSLEER. CDR3 region: CASSRGLAGGDGIETQYF. CDR3 DNA: TGCGCCAGCAGCCGGGGACTAGCGGGGGGGGACGGCATAGAGACCCAGTACTTC.

This sequence joins TRBV10-3 and TRBJ1-1; perhaps TRBD1 as D (6 bases). The CDR3 covers 13 residues. V was shortened by 10 bases and J by 3 bases, with 15 bases between the two germline ends. Germline CDR1 reads ENHRY; CDR2 reads SYGVKD. The CDR3 sequence: CATKGGGDTEAFF. The CDR3 DNA reads as TGTGCCACAAAAGGGGGAGGGGACACTGAAGCTTTCTTT.

The genes are TRBV15 and TRBJ1-2; D may be TRBD1 (5 bases). Deletions cut 0 bases from V and 4 bases from J, with 18 bases between. Germline V gene lookup returns CDR1 LNHNV and CDR2 YYDKDF (reference sequence). The CDR3 has 17 amino acids. CDR3 in DNA: TGTGCCACCAGCAGAGATGGGGGGAGCCCGGGCCCCTATGGCTACACCTTC. This translates into CATSRDGGSPGPYGYTF.

The chain combines TRBV19 with TRBJ2-7, with TRBD1 matching over 10 bases. The CDR3 is made up of 14 amino acids. The V and J ends lost 5 bases and 6 bases, in that order; junction bases with no gene match: 7. Germline values: CDR1 LNHDA, CDR2 SQIVND (reference sequence). The CDR3 is CASSLTGTGVEQYF. The CDR3 DNA reads TGTGCCAGTAGTTTAACCGGGACAGGGGTCGAGCAGTACTTC.

This clone appeared once. V usage is TRBV5-6 and J usage is TRBJ1-3; no reliable D call. The V gene's germline CDR1 is SGHDT and CDR2 YYEEEE. This CDR3 region has 15 residues. V lost 1 base and J lost 0, with 8 bases in between. The CDR3, as DNA: TGTGCCAGCAGCTTGAATGAGGACTCTGGAAACACCATATATTTT. This encodes CASSLNEDSGNTIYF.

The chain has TRBV5-4 and TRBJ1-1; D is uncertain. V lost 2 bases and J lost 1, with 12 bases in between. The germline V gene has CDR1 SGHNT and CDR2 YYREEE (reference sequence). The length of the CDR3 is 15 residues. CDR3 sequence: CASSFAGRGNTEAFF. CDR3 coding DNA: TGTGCCAGCAGCTTCGCCGGGCGGGGGAACACTGAAGCTTTCTTT. The full variable domain, with the rest looked up from reference TRBV5-4 and TRBJ1-1, is ETGVTQSPTHLIKTRGQQVTLRCSSQSGHNTVSWYQQALGQGPQFIFQYYREEENGRGNFPPRFSGLQFPNYSSELNVNALELDDSALYLCASSFAGRGNTEAFFGQGTRLTVV.

This rearrangement joins TRBV30 to TRBJ2-7; D may be TRBD1 or TRBD2 (5 bases each). Per the germline V gene, CDR1 is GTSNPN and CDR2 is SVGIG (reference sequence). CDR3 length equals 11 residues. Trimming shortened V by 5 bases and J by 5 bases, and 10 bases separated the two germline ends. CDR3 coding DNA: TGTGCCTGGGGTGAGGGGAACGAGCAGTACTTC. This sequence encodes CAWGEGNEQYF.

The count of this clone is one. V and J are TRBV11-2 and TRBJ2-5, with no clear D. From germline, CDR1 is SGHAT and CDR2 FQNNGV. Between the trimmed V and J ends, which lost 5 bases and 2 bases, there was a span of 6 bases. The CDR3 spans 12 residues. The CDR3 nucleotides are TGTGCCAGCAGCCCTTCTCAAGAGACCCAGTACTTC. Translation: CASSPSQETQYF.

V and J are TRBV7-9 and TRBJ1-2; 9 bases agree with TRBD1. The trim removed 4 bases at V and 2 bases at J, leaving 11 bases unmatched. Germline CDR1 and CDR2: SEHNR and FQNEAQ (reference sequence). This CDR3 spans 17 amino acids. The CDR3 DNA reads as TGTGCCAGCAGCTCTGATCCGAACAGGGGGCGAAACTATGGCTACACCTTC. It yields the protein CASSSDPNRGRNYGYTF. Full variable domain (remainder filled in from reference TRBV7-9 and TRBJ1-2): DTGVSQNPRHKITKRGQNVTFRCDPISEHNRLYWYRQTLGQGPEFLTYFQNEAQLEKSRLLSDRFSAERPKGSFSTLEIQRTEQGDSAMYLCASSSDPNRGRNYGYTFGSGTRLTVV.

The gene calls are TRBV11-2 and TRBJ1-5; 8 bases line up with TRBD1. This CDR3 has 17 amino acids. Trimming at V came to 1 base and at J to 3 bases, leaving 8 bases not matched to a gene. Germline V gives CDR1 SGHAT, CDR2 FQNNGV. CDR3 loop: CASSLVVATGDNQPQHF. The CDR3 DNA reads as TGTGCCAGCAGCTTAGTAGTCGCGACAGGGGACAATCAGCCCCAGCATTTT.

V usage is TRBV4-1 and J usage is TRBJ2-7; tentatively, D is TRBD1 (6 bases). V was cut by 4 bases and J by 2 bases, with 21 bases left in between. CDR1 and CDR2 (germline): MGHRA, YSYEKL. This CDR3 is built from 17 residues. The DNA for the CDR3 is TGCGCCAGCAGCCTCATACCCGGGACACCAACCCCCTACGAGCAGTACTTC. Its translation is CASSLIPGTPTPYEQYF.

CDR3 loop: CASSLGAEPNTEAFF. The CDR3 region has the DNA TGTGCCAGCAGTTTAGGGGCGGAACCGAACACTGAAGCTTTCTTT. This chain links TRBV27 with TRBJ1-1; a possible D gene is TRBD1 (5 bases). This CDR3 has 15 amino acids. Trimming shortened V by 2 bases and J by 1 base, and 11 bases separated the two germline ends. Per the germline V gene, CDR1 is MNHEY and CDR2 is SMNVEV (reference sequence).

The J gene is TRBJ1-1, the V gene TRBV27; 7 bases agree with TRBD1. Germline trimming cut 0 bases from V and 1 base from J; bases unmatched to any gene: 5. The CDR3 loop spans 16 amino acids. The germline CDR1 and CDR2 sequences are MNHEY and SMNVEV (reference sequence). In DNA, the CDR3 is TGTGCCAGCAGTTTATCCTATAACAGGGGGAACACTGAAGCTTTCTTT. Translation gives CASSLSYNRGNTEAFF.

A few counts support this clone. The chain links TRBV15 to TRBJ1-2, with 8 nucleotides matching TRBD1. Per the germline V gene, CDR1 is LNHNV and CDR2 is YYDKDF (reference sequence). V gave up 6 bases and J gave up 8 bases; unmatched junction bases: 17. The CDR3 covers 16 residues. The DNA for the CDR3 is TGTGCCACCAGGCCTGGACAGGGTCGTGGGCGGCAGGGCTACACCTTC. Translation: CATRPGQGRGRQGYTF.

This rearrangement joins TRBV4-1 to TRBJ1-5, with D hard to call. Deletions cut 0 bases from V and 6 bases from J, with 30 bases between. Germline V gives CDR1 MGHRA, CDR2 YSYEKL. CDR3 size: 21 residues. In DNA form, the CDR3 reads TGCGCCAGCAGCCAAGATTATCAGGCGGGCCCCGAGGATGCTAATGGTCAGCCCCAGCATTTT. Encoded protein: CASSQDYQAGPEDANGQPQHF.

This clone has a handful of counts. This chain connects TRBV6-1 to TRBJ1-2; 9 nucleotides align to TRBD1. The CDR3 sequence is 15 residues long. The V segment lost 7 bases and the J segment 6 bases; nucleotides outside the gene matches: 12. CDR1 is MNHNS, CDR2 SASEGT, per germline. CDR3 nucleotides: TGTGCCAGCAATGTTAGAAACAGGGGGCTGAATGGCTACACCTTC. It is translated as CASNVRNRGLNGYTF.

With respect to this clone: This sample also contains other DNA sequences that code for the same CDR3. The chain employs TRBV7-9 and TRBJ1-1; D gene uncertain. Trimming cost V 1 base and J 8 bases, with 8 bases left between them. The CDR3 has 12 residues. Germline assignment: CDR1 SEHNR and CDR2 FQNEAQ (reference sequence). The CDR3 bases are TGTGCCAGCAGCTTAGGCGGCCCCGAAGCTTTCTTT. It yields the protein CASSLGGPEAFF.

The chain joins TRBV14 to TRBJ2-1; weak D call: TRBD1 (5 bases). The V gene lost 4 bases and the J gene lost 3 bases, with 16 bases spanning the gap. Germline CDR1 is SGHDN and CDR2 is FVKESK. The CDR3 covers 16 residues. CDR3 loop: CASSPHRQLIYNEQFF. CDR3 DNA: TGTGCCAGCAGCCCCCATCGACAGCTAATCTACAATGAGCAGTTCTTC.

This rearrangement joins TRBV4-1 to TRBJ2-6; the D gene is possibly TRBD1 (7 bases). The CDR3 loop spans 20 amino acids. CDR1 is MGHRA and CDR2 is YSYEKL in the germline V gene. With 0 bases removed from V and 0 bases from J, the gap between germline ends came to 18 bases. CDR3 residues: CASSQETRDSFLSGANVLTF. The CDR3 bases are TGCGCCAGCAGCCAAGAAACGCGGGACAGCTTCCTCTCTGGGGCCAACGTCCTGACTTTC.

The chain couples TRBV10-3 to TRBJ2-7; tentative D call: TRBD1 (5 bases). In germline, CDR1 is ENHRY, CDR2 SYGVKD. This CDR3 has 13 residues. Trimming removed 11 bases at V and 2 bases at J, with 16 bases between. For the CDR3, the DNA is TGTGCCGTACGTACTCACAGGCCCTACGAGCAGTACTTC. Protein sequence: CAVRTHRPYEQYF.

The V and J genes are TRBV4-1 and TRBJ2-3; 10 nucleotides agree with TRBD2. The CDR3 length is 16 residues. After removal of 4 bases from V and 8 bases from J, the junction contained 12 bases not matched to a gene. Germline V gene data show CDR1 as MGHRA and CDR2 as YSYEKL. The CDR3 here is CASSLISGGRGSTQYF. The CDR3 nucleotides read TGCGCCAGCAGCCTCATTAGCGGGGGGCGGGGGAGTACGCAGTATTTT.

This clone was counted only a few times. This sequence joins TRBV4-1 and TRBJ1-2, with TRBD1 matching over 8 bases. CDR1 MGHRA and CDR2 YSYEKL come from the germline V gene. V was clipped by 4 bases and J by 4 bases; unmatched bases: 11. This CDR3 has 16 amino acids. The CDR3 spells CASSPNPGTGFYGYTF. CDR3 nucleotide sequence: TGCGCCAGCAGCCCAAACCCCGGGACAGGATTCTATGGCTACACCTTC.

The CDR3 here is CASSQGQGAEKLFF. The CDR3 DNA follows: TGTGCCAGCAGCCAGGGACAGGGGGCTGAAAAACTGTTTTTT. The chain has TRBV7-8 and TRBJ1-4; 12 bases fit TRBD1. The CDR3 is made up of 14 amino acids. Germline values: CDR1 SGHVS, CDR2 FQNEAQ. Losses at the gene ends were 5 bases for V and 7 bases for J; bases not matched to a gene: 2.

Written as DNA, the CDR3 is TGCGCCAGCAGCTTGGCCCCAGGGGACAGGGGGCTCGAACGGATATATTTT. This codes for CASSLAPGDRGLERIYF. This chain connects TRBV5-1 to TRBJ1-3; 12 positions agree with TRBD1. CDR1 and CDR2 from the germline V gene are SGHRS and YFSETQ. The CDR3 spans 17 residues. The V segment lost 0 bases and the J segment 13 bases; nucleotides outside the gene matches: 14.